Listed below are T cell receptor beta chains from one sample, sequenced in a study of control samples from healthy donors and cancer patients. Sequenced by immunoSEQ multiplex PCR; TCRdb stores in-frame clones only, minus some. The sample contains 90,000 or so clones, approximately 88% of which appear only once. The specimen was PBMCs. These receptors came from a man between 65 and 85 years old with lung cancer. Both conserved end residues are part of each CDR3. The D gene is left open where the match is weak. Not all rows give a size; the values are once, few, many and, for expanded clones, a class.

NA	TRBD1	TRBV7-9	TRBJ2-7	TGTGCCAGCAGCCCTAGGGCGCCGGGACAGGGGAGCTACGAGCAGTACTTC	CASSPRAPGQGSYEQYF
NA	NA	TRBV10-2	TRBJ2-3	TGCGCCAGCAGTGCCCCCTCCGCGACAGATACGCAGTATTTT	CASSAPSATDTQYF
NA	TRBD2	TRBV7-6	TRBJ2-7	TGTGCCAGCAGCTTAGCTAGCGGGGGTACCTACGAGCAGTACTTC	CASSLASGGTYEQYF
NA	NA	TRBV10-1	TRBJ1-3	TGCGCCAGCAGTGAGGGGGCCTTGGCTGGAAACACCATATATTTT	CASSEGALAGNTIYF
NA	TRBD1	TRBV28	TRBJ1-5	TGTGCCACCGGCCCCACCACAGGGGGCGTTAATCAGCCCCAGCATTTT	CATGPTTGGVNQPQHF
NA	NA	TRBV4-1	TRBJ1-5	TGCGCCAGCAGCCAAGAAGGTCTTTTCAATCAGCCCCAGCATTTT	CASSQEGLFNQPQHF
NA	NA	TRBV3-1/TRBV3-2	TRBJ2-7	TGTGCCAGCAGCCCATCCCACCCCTACGAGCAGTACTTC	CASSPSHPYEQYF
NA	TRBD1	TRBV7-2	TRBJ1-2	TGTGCCAGCAGCTTAGGGGACAGGGGCTATGGCTACACCTTC	CASSLGDRGYGYTF
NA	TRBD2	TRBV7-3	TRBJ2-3	TGTGCCAGCAGCTTGGGACTAGCTTACACAGATACGCAGTATTTT	CASSLGLAYTDTQYF
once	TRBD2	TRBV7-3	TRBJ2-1	TGTGCCAGCAGCTCAAGCGGGGGGTCGTACAATGAGCAGTTCTTC	CASSSSGGSYNEQFF
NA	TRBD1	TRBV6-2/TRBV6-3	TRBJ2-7	TGTGCCAGCAGTTCCGGACAGGGAGGCTTTCCACTGTACGAGCAGTACTTC	CASSSGQGGFPLYEQYF
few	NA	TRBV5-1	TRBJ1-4	TGCGCCAGCAGCTTGGCTGGATATGAAAAACTGTTTTTT	CASSLAGYEKLFF
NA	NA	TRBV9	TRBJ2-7	TGTGCCAGCAGCGTAGAAGGCAGATTCTACGAGCAGTACTTC	CASSVEGRFYEQYF
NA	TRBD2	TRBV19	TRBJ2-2	TGTGCCAGTAGTTTAACGGGACTAGCGGGGGGGCTGGTCACCGGGGAGCTGTTTTTT	CASSLTGLAGGLVTGELFF
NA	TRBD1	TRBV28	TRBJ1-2	TGTGCCAGCGTCCAAGTCAGGGGGCCTGGGGGCTACACCTTC	CASVQVRGPGGYTF
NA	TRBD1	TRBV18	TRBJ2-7	TGTGCCAGCTCACCAAAGGGACAGGGGGGTGGAGAGCAGTACTTC	CASSPKGQGGGEQYF
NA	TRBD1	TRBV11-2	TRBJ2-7	TGTGCCAGCAGCTTGAATCCAGGGGGTTGGGACGAGCAGTACTTC	CASSLNPGGWDEQYF
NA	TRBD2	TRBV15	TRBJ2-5	TGTGCCACCAGCAGAGTAGGCGGGGGGGCCATTGAAGAGACCCAGTACTTC	CATSRVGGGAIEETQYF
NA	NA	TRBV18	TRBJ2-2	TGTGCCAGCTCACCACAACTGAACACCGGGGAGCTGTTTTTT	CASSPQLNTGELFF
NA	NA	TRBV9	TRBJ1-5	TGTGCCAGCAGCGTAGGGAGCAATCAGCCCCAGCATTTT	CASSVGSNQPQHF
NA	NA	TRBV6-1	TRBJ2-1	TGTGCCAGCAGTGAGGGGGGGGCCCGGCACAATGAGCAGTTCTTC	CASSEGGARHNEQFF
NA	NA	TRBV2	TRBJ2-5	TGTGCCAGCAGTGAGGAGGGGGACAAGACCCAGTACTTC	CASSEEGDKTQYF
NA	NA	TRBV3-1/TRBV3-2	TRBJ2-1	TGTGCCAGCAGCCAAGATCGTGTACAGGGTAAGGACAATGAGCAGTTCTTC	CASSQDRVQGKDNEQFF
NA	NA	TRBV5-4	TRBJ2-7	TGTGCCAGCAGCCGGATGACGGGGGACTCCTACGAGCAGTACTTC	CASSRMTGDSYEQYF
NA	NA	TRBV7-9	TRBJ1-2	TGTGCCAGCAGCTTAGTGGGGTCAGGCAACTATGGCTACACCTTC	CASSLVGSGNYGYTF
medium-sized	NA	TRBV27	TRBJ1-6	TGTGCCAGCAGTGGGGTGTCGAATTCACCCCTCCACTTT	CASSGVSNSPLHF
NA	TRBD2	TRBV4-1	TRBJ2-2	TGCGCCAGCAGCCAAGAACAAGCGGGGTATACCGGGGAGCTGTTTTTT	CASSQEQAGYTGELFF
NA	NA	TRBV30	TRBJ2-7	TGTGCCTGGAGTGTCCTCGGGACACAGCCGCCCTACGAGCAGTACTTC	CAWSVLGTQPPYEQYF
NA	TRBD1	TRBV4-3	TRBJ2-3	TGCGCCAGCAGCGGTTCACAGGGGGAGGCACAGACTACGCAGTATTTT	CASSGSQGEAQTTQYF
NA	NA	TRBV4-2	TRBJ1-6	TGTGCCAGCAGCCAAGTATCGTCTTCACCCCTCCACTTT	CASSQVSSSPLHF
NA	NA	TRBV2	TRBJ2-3	TGTGCCAGCACCGAGGAACGCACAGATACGCAGTATTTT	CASTEERTDTQYF